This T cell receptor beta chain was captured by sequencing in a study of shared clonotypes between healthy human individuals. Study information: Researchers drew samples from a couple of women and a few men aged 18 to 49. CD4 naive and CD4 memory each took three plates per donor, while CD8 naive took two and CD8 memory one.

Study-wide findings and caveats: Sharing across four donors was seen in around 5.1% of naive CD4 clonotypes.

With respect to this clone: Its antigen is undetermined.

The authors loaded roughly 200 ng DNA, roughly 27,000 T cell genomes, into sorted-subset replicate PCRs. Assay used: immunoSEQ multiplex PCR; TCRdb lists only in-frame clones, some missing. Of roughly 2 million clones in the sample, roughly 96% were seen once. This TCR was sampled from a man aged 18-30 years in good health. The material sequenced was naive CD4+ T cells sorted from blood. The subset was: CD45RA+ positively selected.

In DNA form, the CDR3 reads TGTGCCATCCCCAGGGGGGGGCTGAACTATGGCTACACCTTC. Translating gives CAIPRGGLNYGYTF. J is TRBJ1-2 and V is TRBV10-3, with TRBD1 identical over 7 bases. Germline loops: CDR1 ENHRY, CDR2 SYGVKD. V gave up 8 bases and J gave up 2 bases; unmatched junction bases: 8. This CDR3 has 14 amino acids.